The clone carrying this T cell receptor beta chain was picked up a small number of times. The antigen is not known. These data belong to a study of beta chain features in type 1 diabetes. Study-wide points: The study found moderately but significantly shorter TCRB CDR3s in all four CD4+ subsets of Type 1 diabetes patients.

One heparinised blood draw, averaging about 120 mL, came from each donor. The investigators reverse transcribed all of the isolated RNA, so they sequenced expressed TCRB transcripts. Here immunoSEQ multiplex PCR was the method, and the copy in TCRdb shows in-frame clones only, minus some. The sample records about 740,000 clones, about an eighth being singletons. Trimming cost V 5 bases and J 1 base, with 14 bases left between them. This CDR3 spans 15 amino acids. Germline V gene data show CDR1 as SEHNR and CDR2 as FQNEAQ (reference sequence). The receptor comes from a man aged 18 to 29 with type 1 diabetes. Sequencing was carried out using naive CD4+ T cells from blood. The rearrangement uses TRBV7-9 and TRBJ2-5, with D unclear. The CDR3 nucleotides read TGTGCCAGCAGCCCTACCGTCGGCGGCCAAGAGACCCAGTACTTC. Protein: CASSPTVGGQETQYF.